These 20 T cell receptor beta chains originate from one sample sequenced in a study of cytomegalovirus exposure and HLA in healthy donors. The PCR employed 60 Vbeta primers together with 13 Jbeta primers. Sequencing used immunoSEQ multiplex PCR; TCRdb keeps in-frame clones, though not all of them. Among about 170,000 clones listed, around 79% were seen once. Sequenced material: PBMCs. The receptors here all came from a woman in her forties or fifties in good health and CMV-seropositive.

The chain combines TRBV28 with TRBJ1-2; possible D gene TRBD1, 5 bases. CDR3 length: 13 residues. Germline V gene sequence: CDR1 MDHEN, CDR2 SYDVKM. V was cut by 7 bases and J by 6 bases, with 15 bases left in between. Here the CDR3 DNA reads TGTGCCAGCATCCGACACAGCAGGGATGGCTACACCTTC. Translation: CASIRHSRDGYTF.

This sequence joins TRBV7-9 and TRBJ2-3, with TRBD2 matching over 13 bases. The CDR3 spans 17 residues. The J segment lost 2 bases and the V segment lost 1 base, leaving 3 bases of the junction unmatched. From germline, CDR1 is SEHNR and CDR2 FQNEAQ (reference sequence). This CDR3 reads CASSLVGTSGDTDTQYF. The CDR3 region has the DNA TGTGCCAGCAGCTTAGTGGGGACTAGCGGGGACACAGATACGCAGTATTTT.

V usage is TRBV13 and J usage is TRBJ2-5; 13 nucleotides line up with TRBD2. This CDR3 comprises 16 residues. Germline V gene sequence: CDR1 PRHDT, CDR2 FYEKMQ (reference sequence). The trim removed 3 bases at V and 5 bases at J, leaving 6 bases unmatched. The CDR3 nucleotides read TGTGCCAGCAGCTTTACTAGCGGGAGGGCGAGGGAGACCCAGTACTTC. Translating gives CASSFTSGRARETQYF.

The J gene is TRBJ2-3, the V gene TRBV19; TRBD2 matches at 9 bases. V lost 1 base, J lost 4 bases, and 0 bases stayed unmatched. The germline V gene has CDR1 LNHDA and CDR2 SQIVND (reference sequence). The CDR3 loop spans 14 amino acids. The CDR3 bases are TGTGCCAGTAGTATAGTAGCGGGGGCAGATACGCAGTATTTT. Its translation is CASSIVAGADTQYF.

CDR3: CSVGTGDHYGYTF. Here the CDR3 DNA reads TGCAGCGTTGGGACAGGGGACCACTATGGCTACACCTTC. The chain uses TRBV29-1 and TRBJ1-2; 9 bases line up with TRBD1. The CDR3 spans 13 residues. Germline V CDR1 and CDR2: SQVTM, ANQGSEA. Trimming took 4 bases from V and 3 from J; bases not matched to a gene: 3. The entire variable domain, with the rest obtained from reference TRBV29-1 and TRBJ1-2, is as follows: SAVISQKPSRDICQRGTSLTIQCQVDSQVTMMFWYRQQPGQSLTLIATANQGSEATYESGFVIDKFPISRPNLTFSTLTVSNMSPEDSSIYLCSVGTGDHYGYTFGSGTRLTVV.

This clone appeared a few times. J is TRBJ1-1 and V is TRBV25-1; 7 nucleotides match TRBD1. The germline CDR1 and CDR2 sequences are MGHDK and SYGVNS. J lost 5 bases, V lost 5 bases, and 14 bases had no gene match. The CDR3 is made up of 16 amino acids. Written as DNA, the CDR3 is TGTGCCAGCAGTCCCGTTAACAGGGGACGGGGGACTGAAGCTTTCTTT. It is translated as CASSPVNRGRGTEAFF.

This clone showed up just a few times. The chain employs TRBV5-6 and TRBJ1-5; TRBD1 matches 7 bases. The CDR3 contains 15 residues. J gave up 2 bases and V 4 bases, and 6 bases lay outside the gene matches. CDR1 and CDR2 from the germline V gene are SGHDT and YYEEEE. CDR3 DNA: TGTGCCAGCAGCCGCACAGGGGAACGCAATCAGCCCCAGCATTTT. Encoded protein: CASSRTGERNQPQHF.

The rearrangement uses TRBV10-2 and TRBJ1-2, with 8 bases identical to TRBD1. The CDR3 has 14 amino acids. In germline, CDR1 is WSHSY, CDR2 SAAADI. J was trimmed by 8 bases and V by 6 bases; bases with no gene match: 11. The CDR3 sequence is CASSPTGTGLGYTF. CDR3 in DNA: TGCGCCAGCAGCCCCACCGGGACAGGTCTAGGCTACACCTTC.

This clone was recorded once. Other DNA sequences in this sample translate to the same CDR3. The genes are TRBV29-1 and TRBJ2-5; D unclear. The CDR3 length is 12 residues. V was cut by 7 bases and J by 4 bases, with 13 bases left in between. Germline CDR1 SQVTM, CDR2 ANQGSEA. CDR3 DNA sequence: TGCAGCGCCCCTCTTGGCCCAGAGACCCAGTACTTC. This encodes CSAPLGPETQYF.

This clone was seen only a few times. The CDR3 sequence: CASSSRDRGEKLFF. In DNA, the CDR3 is TGTGCCAGCAGCTCCCGGGACAGGGGTGAAAAACTGTTTTTT. The chain combines TRBV5-5 with TRBJ1-4, with TRBD1 identical over 10 bases. V shed 3 bases, J shed 7 bases, and the junction held 3 bases outside the gene matches. Per the germline V gene, CDR1 is SGHKS and CDR2 is YYEKEE (reference sequence). The CDR3 totals 14 residues.

V and J are TRBV5-1 and TRBJ2-5; 9 bases are a match to TRBD1. The CDR3 extends over 17 amino acids. V gave up 0 bases and J gave up 5 bases; unmatched junction bases: 11. In germline, CDR1 is SGHRS, CDR2 YFSETQ. CDR3 loop: CASSLGTGTGSRETQYF. The CDR3 region has the DNA TGCGCCAGCAGCTTGGGAACCGGGACAGGGTCTAGGGAGACCCAGTACTTC.

The chain has TRBV6-6 and TRBJ2-2; 8 nucleotides agree with TRBD2. The CDR3 is made up of 14 amino acids. Germline CDR1 reads MNHNY; CDR2 reads SVGAGI (reference sequence). V shed 10 bases, J shed 3 bases, and the junction held 7 bases outside the gene matches. CDR3 protein: CATRGGSHTGELFF. The CDR3 DNA is TGTGCCACTCGGGGGGGATCTCACACCGGGGAGCTGTTTTTT.

This chain joins TRBV10-3 and TRBJ1-4, with TRBD1 identical over 7 bases. CDR3 length equals 13 residues. V trimming: 2 bases; J trimming: 10 bases; junction bases outside the gene matches: 4. From germline, CDR1 is ENHRY and CDR2 SYGVKD. The CDR3 DNA reads TGTGCCATCAGTGAGCGACAGGGTGGAAAACTGTTTTTT. Translated, it gives CAISERQGGKLFF.

The chain recombines TRBV10-3 with TRBJ2-1, with 8 bases identical to TRBD2. Germline CDR1 and CDR2: ENHRY and SYGVKD. V shed 6 bases and J 3 bases; nucleotides not matched to a gene: 7. CDR3 size: 15 residues. CDR3 coding DNA: TGTGCCATCAGACCCTCGGGGGGGAGCTACAATGAGCAGTTCTTC. Amino acid sequence: CAIRPSGGSYNEQFF.

CDR3 in DNA: TGTGCCAGTAGTAATCCAGGGGAAACTAACTATGGCTACACCTTC. It specifies CASSNPGETNYGYTF. The rearrangement links TRBV19 to TRBJ1-2, with D possibly TRBD1 on 6 matching bases. This CDR3 is 15 amino acids long. The germline CDR1 and CDR2 sequences are LNHDA and SQIVND (reference sequence). Trimming took off 4 bases at V and 0 bases at J, with 12 bases between the two ends.

V and J are TRBV12-5 and TRBJ2-1, with D hard to call. Trimming left V 1 base short and J 4 bases short, with 5 bases between. Germline CDR1 LGHNT, CDR2 FRNRAP. This CDR3 spans 13 amino acids. The CDR3 loop reads CASGLGLYNEQFF. The CDR3, as DNA: TGTGCTAGTGGTTTGGGACTTTACAATGAGCAGTTCTTC.

V usage is TRBV7-9 and J usage is TRBJ1-2; tentatively, D is TRBD1 (6 bases). CDR3 size: 12 residues. Trimming took 3 bases from V and 8 from J, leaving 10 bases between them. CDR1 is SEHNR and CDR2 is FQNEAQ in the germline V gene (reference sequence). The CDR3 sequence: CASSLAGEGYTF. CDR3 nucleotides: TGTGCCAGCAGCTTGGCAGGGGAGGGCTACACCTTC.

The chain couples TRBV7-3 to TRBJ1-1, with unresolved D. Germline V gene data show CDR1 as SGHTA and CDR2 as FQGTGA. The CDR3 totals 12 residues. V lost 5 bases and J lost 7, with 11 bases in between. CDR3 loop: CASSDIRLEAFF. CDR3 DNA sequence: TGTGCCAGCAGCGACATAAGGCTTGAAGCTTTCTTT.

This clone turned up a few times. The V and J genes are TRBV5-5 and TRBJ2-5; D may be TRBD1 (6 bases). The CDR3 extends over 14 amino acids. The germline V and J ends were trimmed by 4 bases and 5 bases, with 15 bases remaining between them. In germline, CDR1 is SGHKS, CDR2 YYEKEE (reference sequence). The CDR3 region has the DNA TGTGCCAGCAGCCGCCCGACAGGCTGGGAGACCCAGTACTTC. Protein product: CASSRPTGWETQYF.

The chain couples TRBV6-5 to TRBJ2-1; D remains ambiguous. Trimming took off 4 bases at V and 8 bases at J, with 15 bases between the two ends. Per the germline V gene, CDR1 is MNHEY and CDR2 is SVGAGI. The CDR3 covers 14 residues. DNA of the CDR3: TGTGCCAGCAGTTTAGCCGGTGTTGGTTATGAGCAGTTCTTC. Its translation: CASSLAGVGYEQFF.